The source of this T cell receptor (beta chain) is a study of Graves' ophthalmopathy and Graves' hyperthyroidism. Study findings and constraints: Clonotypes were expanded in thyroid at above 0.001 frequency, and most also appeared in blood.

This clonotype was counted many times. Its specificity is unknown. The V gene lost 5 bases and the J gene lost 5 bases, with 16 bases spanning the gap. This CDR3 has 15 amino acids. Germline values: CDR1 GTSNPN, CDR2 SVGIG (reference sequence). All donors with ophthalmopathy were recorded as having moderate-to-severe activity, CAS ≥3, NOSPECS ≥4 and a duration under 3 months. For repertoire sequencing, the TCR beta CDR3 regions were amplified from RNA transcripts. HTBI primers were used in a first-round RT-PCR, which preceded a second-round multiplex PCR. In TCRdb, the multiplex PCR reads were re-called with MiXCR into one record per CDR3 protein. The data show 340,000 or so distinct CDR3 sequences, 17% seen once.

The chain couples TRBV30 to TRBJ1-6, with a tentative D call TRBD1 (6 bases). Sequences were obtained from peripheral blood. The receptor was isolated from an adult man with Graves' ophthalmopathy. The CDR3 DNA follows: TGTGCCTGGGAAGATAACAGGGAGAATAATTCACCCCTCCACTTT. Translated, it gives CAWEDNRENNSPLHF. Looking up the rest from reference TRBV30 and TRBJ1-6 gives the full variable domain: SQTIHQWPATLVQPVGSPLSLECTVEGTSNPNLYWYRQAAGRGLQLLFYSVGIGQISSEVPQNLSASRPQDRQFILSSKKLLLSDSGFYLCAWEDNRENNSPLHFGNGTRLTVT.